Below, one T cell receptor (beta chain) is given with its context. The antigen is not known. Produced via immunoSEQ multiplex PCR; TCRdb's table is partial and in-frame only. The sample includes about 77,000 clones, 70% to 80% of them seen just once. The data derive from a study of radiotherapy plus CTLA-4 blockade in lung cancer. Study at large: Patients showed objective responses in over 15% of cases, and disease control was achieved by about 30%.

Those patients who had chemo-refractory metastatic non-small-cell lung cancer were given focal radiation along with CTLA-4 blockade through ipilimumab. Findings and limits, study-wide: It was early blood T cell clone dynamics, with interferon-beta, that reportedly best predicted response.

V was clipped by 5 bases and J by 0 bases, with 8 bases between them. The CDR3 runs to 14 residues. CDR1 and CDR2 (germline): GTSNPN, SVGIG (reference sequence). The sample was peripheral blood, taken from a patient treated with radiotherapy plus ipilimumab. This chain joins TRBV30 and TRBJ2-6, with unresolved D. The TCR comes from a human donor with non-small cell lung cancer whose response to radiotherapy plus ipilimumab could not be evaluated. This chain's CDR3 is CAWDKSSGANVLTF. The CDR3 bases are TGTGCCTGGGACAAAAGCTCTGGGGCCAACGTCCTGACTTTC.